This TCR beta chain was recovered during a study of shared clonotypes between healthy human individuals. Study context: Each donor contributed plates that comprised three CD4 naive, three CD4 memory, two CD8 naive and one CD8 memory.

Clones were read by immunoSEQ multiplex PCR, and TCRdb kept only the in-frame ones, dropping some. This sample has over a million clones, with 98% found just once. Germline trimming cut 6 bases from V and 2 bases from J; bases unmatched to any gene: 3. The CDR3 is made up of 12 amino acids. The germline gives CDR1 SQVTM, CDR2 ANQGSEA. Concerning this clone itself: Other DNA variants within this sample encode the same CDR3.

This chain uses TRBV29-1 with TRBJ2-7; 8 nucleotides align to TRBD1. This sequence originates from a man younger than 45 in good health. Sequencing used naive CD4+ T cells sorted from blood. Subset in this sample: CD45RA+ positively selected. The CDR3 DNA follows: TGCAGCGTGGGGACAGGACCCTACGAGCAGTACTTC. Its protein is CSVGTGPYEQYF.